The 30 T cell receptor beta chains in this list originate from one sample, sequenced in a study of monozygotic twins with inflammatory bowel disease (dated by TCRdb to about 2019). Receptors were amplified or captured by 5' RACE. For sequencing, an Illumina HiSeq 2500 was employed. TCRdb reprocessed the reads; each CDR3 protein sequence makes one entry, and DNA is unavailable. The sample's own table lists 150,000 to 200,000 distinct CDR3 sequences. Of the sample, approximately 3% falls within the top ten clones. The material sequenced was blood. Receptor source: a human donor with ulcerative colitis or Crohn's disease, or a healthy co-twin of an affected twin (not recorded which).

The chain carries TRBV30 and TRBJ1-3; with no DNA, the TCRdb D assignment of TRBD1 cannot be verified. This CDR3 has 14 residues. The germline V gene has CDR1 GTSNPN and CDR2 SVGIG (reference sequence). CDR3 residues: CAWDRGFSGNTIYF.

The chain links TRBV5-1 to TRBJ2-3; there is no DNA to check the TCRdb D call of TRBD2. The CDR3 is made up of 15 amino acids. Germline V gene lookup returns CDR1 SGHRS and CDR2 YFSETQ. CDR3 loop: CASSMTSGNPDTQYF.

This chain links TRBV20-1 with TRBJ2-1; there is no DNA to check the TCRdb D call of TRBD1. The CDR3 loop spans 14 amino acids. CDR1 and CDR2 from the germline V gene are DFQATT and SNEGSKA (reference sequence). CDR3 protein: CSAPRTADYNEQFF.

This chain joins TRBV5-1 and TRBJ1-2; TCRdb calls TRBD1, which cannot be checked without DNA. Germline loops: CDR1 SGHRS, CDR2 YFSETQ. The CDR3 spans 14 residues. The CDR3 sequence: CASSFDREGYGYTF. Full variable domain (missing parts from reference TRBV5-1 and TRBJ1-2): KAGVTQTPRYLIKTRGQQVTLSCSPISGHRSVSWYQQTPGQGLQFLFEYFSETQRNKGNFPGRFSGRQFSNSRSEMNVSTLELGDSALYLCASSFDREGYGYTFGSGTRLTVV.

V usage is TRBV29-1 and J usage is TRBJ2-1; the TRBD1 assignment by TCRdb is unverifiable without DNA. CDR1 is SQVTM, CDR2 ANQGSEA, per germline. This CDR3 region has 16 residues. Here the CDR3 reads CSVELKPGQVYNEQFF.

This chain connects TRBV9 to TRBJ2-1; the TRBD2 assignment by TCRdb is unverifiable without DNA. The CDR3 has 14 residues. Germline V CDR1 and CDR2: SGDLS, YYNGEE. The CDR3 spells CASSVGTGLNEQFF. The whole variable domain, remainder taken from reference TRBV9 and TRBJ2-1, is DSGVTQTPKHLITATGQRVTLRCSPRSGDLSVYWYQQSLDQGLQFLIQYYNGEERAKGNILERFSAQQFPDLHSELNLSSLELGDSALYFCASSVGTGLNEQFFGPGTRLTVL.

The chain joins TRBV7-3 to TRBJ2-5; the TCRdb call, TRBD1, lacks DNA for checking. Germline CDR1 is SGHTA and CDR2 is FQGTGA. The CDR3 loop spans 16 amino acids. The chain's CDR3 is CASSSETGRFGETQYF.

The V gene is TRBV6-1, the J gene TRBJ1-1. Germline V gives CDR1 MNHNS, CDR2 SASEGT. The CDR3 runs to 15 residues. The CDR3 sequence is CASRRGGTTNTEAFF.

J is TRBJ2-3 and V is TRBV7-9. Germline CDR1 is SEHNR and CDR2 is FQNEAQ (reference sequence). CDR3 length: 17 residues. Here the CDR3 reads CASTRQLRTVLTDTQYF.

The chain carries TRBV18 and TRBJ2-7. The CDR3 is made up of 11 amino acids. Per germline, CDR1 KGHSH and CDR2 LQKENI. CDR3 sequence: CASSTGQEQYF.

The chain links TRBV5-1 to TRBJ2-1; checking the TCRdb D call of TRBD2 is not possible without DNA. Germline V gives CDR1 SGHRS, CDR2 YFSETQ. The CDR3 spans 15 residues. The CDR3 spells CASSELSGSLDEQFF.

The genes are TRBV18 and TRBJ2-7; with no DNA, the TCRdb D assignment of TRBD2 cannot be verified. There are 15 residues in the CDR3. CDR1 and CDR2 from the germline V gene are KGHSH and LQKENI. CDR3 sequence reads: CASSLTSGFSYEQYF. Full variable domain (remainder filled in from reference TRBV18 and TRBJ2-7): NAGVMQNPRHLVRRRGQEARLRCSPMKGHSHVYWYRQLPEEGLKFMVYLQKENIIDESGMPKERFSAEFPKEGPSILRIQQVVRGDSAAYFCASSLTSGFSYEQYFGPGTRLTVT.

The J gene is TRBJ2-2, the V gene TRBV3-1; no DNA is available, so the TRBD1 call from TCRdb remains unchecked. The CDR3 loop spans 13 amino acids. Per germline, CDR1 LGHDT and CDR2 YNNKEL (reference sequence). The CDR3 reads CASSPRATGELFF. The entire variable domain, with the rest obtained from reference TRBV3-1 and TRBJ2-2, is as follows: DTAVSQTPKYLVTQMGNDKSIKCEQNLGHDTMYWYKQDSKKFLKIMFSYNNKELIINETVPNRFSPKSPDKAHLNLHINSLELGDSAVYFCASSPRATGELFFGEGSRLTVL.

V and J are TRBV30 and TRBJ1-1. Germline CDR1 reads GTSNPN; CDR2 reads SVGIG (reference sequence). CDR3 length: 13 residues. This chain's CDR3 is CAGRPMEYTEAFF.

The rearrangement joins TRBV7-2 to TRBJ2-7; TCRdb proposes TRBD2, but this gene call is untestable without DNA. Germline V gives CDR1 SGHTA, CDR2 FQGNSA. This CDR3 spans 15 amino acids. This CDR3 is CASSLGLTNSYEQYF.

The rearrangement links TRBV18 to TRBJ1-3; TCRdb names TRBD1, which stays unverified in the absence of DNA. The CDR3 consists of 17 residues. Germline lookup yields CDR1 KGHSH and CDR2 LQKENI. CDR3 amino acids: CASSPVGGIGSGNTIYF. Supplemented by reference TRBV18 and TRBJ1-3, the full variable domain reads NAGVMQNPRHLVRRRGQEARLRCSPMKGHSHVYWYRQLPEEGLKFMVYLQKENIIDESGMPKERFSAEFPKEGPSILRIQQVVRGDSAAYFCASSPVGGIGSGNTIYFGEGSWLTVV.

V and J are TRBV7-9 and TRBJ1-5. This CDR3 has 14 amino acids. Germline lookup yields CDR1 SEHNR and CDR2 FQNEAQ (reference sequence). The CDR3 protein is CASSEGLSNQPQHF.

The chain combines TRBV27 with TRBJ2-7; TCRdb indicates TRBD2, and absent DNA this call remains unverified. CDR1 MNHEY and CDR2 SMNVEV come from the germline V gene (reference sequence). The CDR3 runs to 14 residues. CDR3 in amino acids: CASSLRLAGYEQYF.

The chain employs TRBV6-5 and TRBJ2-5; absent DNA, TCRdb's TRBD1 call cannot be checked. The CDR3 is 16 residues long. The germline V gene has CDR1 MNHEY and CDR2 SVGAGI. This chain's CDR3 is CASSLRLPAPQETQYF.

This rearrangement joins TRBV28 to TRBJ2-7; the D call from TCRdb, TRBD2, cannot be confirmed without DNA. The V gene's germline CDR1 is MDHEN and CDR2 SYDVKM. The CDR3 is made up of 14 amino acids. The CDR3 loop reads CASNPGGTSYEQYF.

V and J are TRBV24-1 and TRBJ2-2; TCRdb selects TRBD1, and the lack of DNA leaves this call unchecked. Germline V gene data show CDR1 as KGHDR and CDR2 as SFDVKD. The CDR3 has 16 residues. The CDR3 is CATSVWSTGNTGELFF.

The CDR3 region is CASSLARQGLRNEQYF. V and J are TRBV5-1 and TRBJ2-7; TCRdb designates TRBD1, a call that cannot be tested without DNA. This CDR3 comprises 16 residues. CDR1 is SGHRS, CDR2 YFSETQ, per germline. The entire variable domain, with the rest obtained from reference TRBV5-1 and TRBJ2-7, is as follows: KAGVTQTPRYLIKTRGQQVTLSCSPISGHRSVSWYQQTPGQGLQFLFEYFSETQRNKGNFPGRFSGRQFSNSRSEMNVSTLELGDSALYLCASSLARQGLRNEQYFGPGTRLTVT.

The CDR3 sequence is CASSLFPKYEQYF. The chain recombines TRBV27 with TRBJ2-7; absent DNA, TCRdb's TRBD1 call cannot be checked. The CDR3 spans 13 residues. The germline CDR1 and CDR2 sequences are MNHEY and SMNVEV (reference sequence).

The rearrangement joins TRBV7-2 to TRBJ2-1. The CDR3 has 19 amino acids. Germline CDR1 reads SGHTA; CDR2 reads FQGNSA. CDR3: CASSFAGTDIESSYNEQFF. The variable domain in full, with the rest retrieved from reference TRBV7-2 and TRBJ2-1, is GAGVSQSPSNKVTEKGKDVELRCDPISGHTALYWYRQSLGQGLEFLIYFQGNSAPDKSGLPSDRFSAERTGGSVSTLTIQRTQQEDSAVYLCASSFAGTDIESSYNEQFFGPGTRLTVL.

V and J are TRBV7-8 and TRBJ1-1; TCRdb reports TRBD1, a call that lacks DNA to check it against. In germline, CDR1 is SGHVS, CDR2 FQNEAQ. The CDR3 loop spans 15 amino acids. The CDR3: CASSLVQGLHTEAFF. The variable domain in full, with the rest retrieved from reference TRBV7-8 and TRBJ1-1, is GAGVSQSPRYKVAKRGQDVALRCDPISGHVSLFWYQQALGQGPEFLTYFQNEAQLDKSGLPSDRFFAERPEGSVSTLKIQRTQQEDSAVYLCASSLVQGLHTEAFFGQGTRLTVV.

The chain combines TRBV30 with TRBJ2-1. This CDR3 contains 14 residues. Germline-derived CDR1 and CDR2 are GTSNPN and SVGIG (reference sequence). This chain's CDR3 is CAWSQGSSYNEQFF.

CDR3: CASSLENPPYEQYF. The chain employs TRBV7-2 and TRBJ2-7. The length of the CDR3 is 14 residues. CDR1 and CDR2 (germline): SGHTA, FQGNSA.

This rearrangement joins TRBV12-3 or TRBV12-4 to TRBJ2-3; TCRdb designates TRBD1, a call that cannot be tested without DNA. The CDR3 spans 15 residues. Here the CDR3 reads CASRTGTGDSNTQYF.

The gene calls are TRBV20-1 and TRBJ2-2; TCRdb outputs TRBD2, but without DNA this stays unchecked. In germline, CDR1 is DFQATT, CDR2 SNEGSKA (reference sequence). This CDR3 contains 14 residues. The chain's CDR3 is CSAVAGGYTGELFF.

V is TRBV18 and J is TRBJ2-5. Germline-derived CDR1 and CDR2 are KGHSH and LQKENI. The CDR3 is 12 residues long. CDR3 sequence: CASSPEDETQYF. The complete variable domain, with remaining parts taken from reference TRBV18 and TRBJ2-5, reads NAGVMQNPRHLVRRRGQEARLRCSPMKGHSHVYWYRQLPEEGLKFMVYLQKENIIDESGMPKERFSAEFPKEGPSILRIQQVVRGDSAAYFCASSPEDETQYFGPGTRLLVL.